These 23 T cell receptor beta chains were all obtained from the same sample, sequenced in a study of OX40 agonist ivuxolimab in advanced cancers. Some clones are missing from TCRdb's copy, which holds only in-frame ones; the method was immunoSEQ multiplex PCR. The repertoire includes 68,000 or so clones, 75% to 95% of them detected once, and more than 1% sits in the top ten. Sequenced here: CD4+ or CD8+ T cells sorted from blood, sampled in a trial of the OX40 agonist ivuxolimab. These receptors all come from an adult with an advanced solid tumor such as melanoma, head and neck, liver or kidney cancer.

The chain is built from TRBV6-1 and TRBJ1-1; perhaps TRBD1 as D (5 bases). The CDR3 length is 13 residues. Germline V CDR1 and CDR2: MNHNS, SASEGT. The germline V and J ends were trimmed by 10 bases and 11 bases, with 23 bases remaining between them. The CDR3 nucleotides read TGTGCCACATCAACCTGGGGGACTGGTCTCGCTTTCTTT. Protein sequence: CATSTWGTGLAFF.

The V call is TRBV27, the J call TRBJ1-1, with TRBD1 identical over 8 bases. The germline gives CDR1 MNHEY, CDR2 SMNVEV (reference sequence). The CDR3 is 16 amino acids. V trimming: 5 bases; J trimming: 1 base; junction bases outside the gene matches: 9. The CDR3 reads CASSPGTGSSNTEAFF. The DNA for the CDR3 is TGTGCCAGCAGTCCGGGGACAGGCAGTTCGAACACTGAAGCTTTCTTT.

The V and J genes are TRBV30 and TRBJ2-3; TRBD1 is a possible D gene (6 bases). Trimming took 0 bases from V and 9 from J, leaving 10 bases between them. Germline CDR1 GTSNPN, CDR2 SVGIG (reference sequence). The CDR3 extends over 12 amino acids. The DNA for the CDR3 is TGTGCCTGGAGTGTAGGGGGAGCCACGCAGTATTTT. Translation: CAWSVGGATQYF.

The gene calls are TRBV6-6 and TRBJ1-1, with TRBD1 matching 7 bases. CDR3 length equals 13 residues. CDR1 and CDR2 (germline): MNHNY, SVGAGI (reference sequence). The ends lost 6 bases at V and 1 base at J; junction bases unmatched: 2. CDR3 sequence: CASRTGKNTEAFF. The CDR3 region has the DNA TGTGCCAGCAGGACAGGGAAGAACACTGAAGCTTTCTTT.

The rearrangement joins TRBV19 to TRBJ1-1; possibly TRBD1 for D (6 bases). CDR1 is LNHDA, CDR2 SQIVND, per germline (reference sequence). V was trimmed by 9 bases and J by 3 bases, leaving 17 bases between them. This CDR3 is 14 amino acids long. The CDR3 coding sequence is TGTGCCAGCCTCCCCAGGGGTCCGTACACTGAAGCTTTCTTT. This gives the protein CASLPRGPYTEAFF.

By sample fraction, this clone is medium-sized (0.01 to 0.1%). The rearrangement uses TRBV4-1 and TRBJ1-1; D call uncertain. V dropped 4 bases and J dropped 4 bases, with 10 bases sitting between them. In germline, CDR1 is MGHRA, CDR2 YSYEKL. CDR3 length equals 13 residues. CDR3 nucleotide sequence: TGCGCCAGCAGCCCGGCGGGTGGCACTGAAGCTTTCTTT. Residues: CASSPAGGTEAFF.

The chain couples TRBV5-1 to TRBJ1-1; no firm D call. This CDR3 is 14 amino acids long. Trimming removed 0 bases at V and 0 bases at J, with 6 bases between. Germline assignment: CDR1 SGHRS and CDR2 YFSETQ. The CDR3 protein is CASSLAGMNTEAFF. The CDR3 DNA sequence: TGCGCCAGCAGCTTGGCGGGGATGAACACTGAAGCTTTCTTT.

V is TRBV6-1 and J is TRBJ2-1; D gene unclear. The CDR3 has 13 amino acids. Trimming removed 6 bases from V and 4 bases from J, with 10 bases in between. The V gene's germline CDR1 is MNHNS and CDR2 SASEGT. The CDR3 DNA reads TGTGCCAGCAGCCCCACACCTTACAATGAGCAGTTCTTC. Translation: CASSPTPYNEQFF.

The chain recombines TRBV10-1 with TRBJ2-1; possible D gene TRBD1, 6 bases. CDR3 length: 14 amino acids. The germline V and J ends were trimmed by 7 bases and 9 bases, with 19 bases remaining between them. Germline CDR1 and CDR2: WNHNN and SYGVQD (reference sequence). The chain's CDR3 is CASTRDTSGGEQFF. CDR3 nucleotide sequence: TGCGCCAGCACCCGGGACACCTCTGGTGGTGAGCAGTTCTTC.

CDR3 nucleotides: TGTGCCAGCAGTGGACAGGGGCGAGAGACCCAGTACTTC. Translation gives CASSGQGRETQYF. The V call is TRBV25-1, the J call TRBJ2-5; TRBD1 matches at 8 bases. V shed 4 bases and J 4 bases; nucleotides not matched to a gene: 2. This CDR3 has 13 amino acids. Germline CDR1 MGHDK, CDR2 SYGVNS.

V usage is TRBV7-3 and J usage is TRBJ2-1; 10 nucleotides agree with TRBD2. Germline V gives CDR1 SGHTA, CDR2 FQGTGA. The CDR3 loop spans 15 amino acids. V was pared by 5 bases and J by 10 bases, with 11 bases of the junction left unmatched. In DNA, the CDR3 is TGTGCCAGCAGCCCGGGGATAGCGGGAGGCCCCGAGCAGTTCTTC. Protein: CASSPGIAGGPEQFF.

This clone showed up just once. The chain has TRBV19 and TRBJ1-3, with D unclear. Germline assignment: CDR1 LNHDA and CDR2 SQIVND (reference sequence). Between the trimmed V and J ends, which lost 6 bases and 0 bases, there was a span of 15 bases. This CDR3 spans 16 amino acids. The CDR3 spells CASRPAGSSSGNTIYF. The CDR3 DNA follows: TGTGCCAGTAGGCCCGCGGGTTCGAGCTCTGGAAACACCATATATTTT. Complete variable domain (other parts from reference TRBV19 and TRBJ1-3): DGGITQSPKYLFRKEGQNVTLSCEQNLNHDAMYWYRQDPGQGLRLIYYSQIVNDFQKGDIAEGYSVSREKKESFPLTVTSAQKNPTAFYLCASRPAGSSSGNTIYFGEGSWLTVV.

The rearrangement uses TRBV19 and TRBJ1-5; 8 nucleotides align to TRBD1. With V trimmed by 6 bases and J by 5 bases, 3 bases remained unmatched. Germline V lookup: CDR1 LNHDA, CDR2 SQIVND (reference sequence). The CDR3 length is 13 residues. The CDR3 spells CASSRGPYQPQHF. CDR3 nucleotides: TGTGCCAGTAGCAGGGGGCCGTATCAGCCCCAGCATTTT.

This CDR3 reads CASSPSGVISREQFF. In DNA, the CDR3 is TGTGCCAGCAGTCCCTCGGGGGTTATATCGCGTGAGCAGTTCTTC. V is TRBV27 and J is TRBJ2-1; a possible D gene is TRBD2 (6 bases). CDR1 MNHEY and CDR2 SMNVEV come from the germline V gene (reference sequence). CDR3 size: 15 residues. V shed 5 bases and J shed 9 bases, with 20 bases lying between them.

The chain recombines TRBV29-1 with TRBJ1-2; D perhaps matches TRBD1 (5 bases). The CDR3 has 13 amino acids. Trimming pared 3 bases from V and 5 bases from J, leaving 13 bases between. Germline CDR1 SQVTM, CDR2 ANQGSEA. The CDR3 nucleotides are TGCAGCGTTGATAGCCAGGGAGGTTATGGCTACACCTTC. Translation gives CSVDSQGGYGYTF.

The chain is built from TRBV15 and TRBJ2-1; the match to TRBD2 covers 13 bases. The J segment lost 7 bases and the V segment lost 5 bases, leaving 5 bases of the junction unmatched. This CDR3 region has 15 residues. Germline V CDR1 and CDR2: LNHNV, YYDKDF (reference sequence). CDR3: CATSRTSGGVNEQFF. The CDR3 nucleotides read TGTGCCACCAGCCGGACTAGCGGGGGTGTAAATGAGCAGTTCTTC.

The genes are TRBV5-1 and TRBJ2-7, with 7 bases matching TRBD1. The junction had 8 bases not matched to a gene; V was cut back by 5 bases and J by 3 bases. This CDR3 comprises 14 residues. The germline CDR1 and CDR2 sequences are SGHRS and YFSETQ. The CDR3, as DNA: TGCGCCAGCAGTGTAGGGGGCGCGGTCTACGAGCAGTACTTC. As protein: CASSVGGAVYEQYF.

The V and J genes are TRBV7-9 and TRBJ1-4, with a possible D match to TRBD1 (5 bases). The CDR3 loop spans 15 amino acids. V lost 2 bases and J lost 4, with 11 bases in between. CDR1 is SEHNR and CDR2 is FQNEAQ in the germline V gene (reference sequence). In DNA form, the CDR3 reads TGTGCCAGCAGCTTATCGGGGGGTGGTAATGAAAAACTGTTTTTT. This sequence encodes CASSLSGGGNEKLFF.

The rearrangement links TRBV5-6 to TRBJ2-7, with TRBD1 matching 7 bases. This CDR3 region has 14 residues. V was pared by 4 bases and J by 6 bases, with 10 bases of the junction left unmatched. Germline V gene sequence: CDR1 SGHDT, CDR2 YYEEEE. This CDR3 reads CASSAYRGGLEQYF. CDR3 bases: TGTGCCAGCAGCGCCTACAGGGGTGGCCTCGAGCAGTACTTC. Together with reference TRBV5-6 and TRBJ2-7, the CDR3 gives the full variable domain: DAGVTQSPTHLIKTRGQQVTLRCSPKSGHDTVSWYQQALGQGPQFIFQYYEEEERQRGNFPDRFSGHQFPNYSSELNVNALLLGDSALYLCASSAYRGGLEQYFGPGTRLTVT.

The rearrangement uses TRBV6-5 and TRBJ1-2, with 7 bases matching TRBD1. The CDR3 is 15 residues long. Germline loops: CDR1 MNHEY, CDR2 SVGAGI. Unmatched junction bases numbered 7, after V lost 2 bases and J lost 4 bases. DNA of the CDR3: TGTGCCAGCAGTTACGACAGGGAATTACGCTATGGCTACACCTTC. Protein: CASSYDRELRYGYTF.

The chain links TRBV27 to TRBJ1-4; perhaps TRBD1 as D (6 bases). The CDR3 runs to 13 residues. Germline CDR1 is MNHEY and CDR2 is SMNVEV (reference sequence). V was trimmed by 4 bases and J by 8 bases, leaving 11 bases between them. CDR3 residues: CASSSPDREKLFF. For the CDR3, the DNA is TGTGCCAGCAGTTCCCCTGACAGGGAAAAACTGTTTTTT.

V usage is TRBV6-6 and J usage is TRBJ1-5, with 9 positions matching TRBD1. The CDR3 runs 16 residues. V gave up 5 bases and J gave up 5 bases; unmatched junction bases: 10. The V gene's germline CDR1 is MNHNY and CDR2 SVGAGI (reference sequence). The CDR3 region is CASSGPGQGPDQPQHF. The DNA for the CDR3 is TGTGCCAGCAGTGGACCGGGACAGGGCCCAGATCAGCCCCAGCATTTT.

The rearrangement joins TRBV2 to TRBJ1-5; 8 bases are shared with TRBD1. Germline V lookup: CDR1 SNHLY, CDR2 FYNNEI. CDR3 size: 15 residues. Trimming removed 4 bases from V and 1 base from J; junction bases left unmatched: 3. The CDR3 DNA reads TGTGCCAGCAGTGCTGACAGGGGCAGCAATCAGCCCCAGCATTTT. Translated, it gives CASSADRGSNQPQHF.